The source of this T cell receptor (beta chain) is a study of tumor-infiltrating lymphocytes in primary liver carcinoma. The input was approximately 500 ng total RNA; TCR beta cDNA was made from it with a constant-region primer. Generation of the TCR beta libraries relied on three nested multiplex PCR rounds using slightly modified ARM-PCR. A C-beta reverse primer and TRBV1-TRBV30 forward primers served in each of the first two PCR rounds, at roughly 10 cycles apiece. TCRdb ran MiXCR on the multiplex PCR reads and lists one entry per CDR3 protein. The data show hundreds of thousands of distinct CDR3 sequences, 60% to 80% seen once. General study findings and limits: A significantly higher top-250-clone fraction was found in tumors than in blood (p = 0.039). The study found tumor-adjacent and tumor-blood pairs overlapped less than tumor region pairs.

The CDR3 has 18 residues. Trimming stripped 6 bases from V and 0 bases from J, with 20 bases between. Germline-derived CDR1 and CDR2 are MNHNS and SASEGT. Regarding this clonotype: Its antigen is as yet unknown. A clone one base away is much larger, so this may be a read error. Lacking the conserved final phenylalanine or tryptophan, this CDR3 likely reflects a read error.

It was unsorted whole blood that yielded blood RNA, and germline DNA was also extracted. The clonotype comes from a man aged 35 to 55 with primary liver carcinoma and hepatitis B virus infection. Sequenced material: peripheral blood. The V and J genes are TRBV6-1 and TRBJ2-2; D perhaps matches TRBD2 (6 bases). The CDR3 spells CASRTFHTGTSNTGELFL. The CDR3 nucleotides read TGTGCCAGCAGGACTTTCCACACCGGGACTTCGAACACCGGGGAGCTGTTTCTT.